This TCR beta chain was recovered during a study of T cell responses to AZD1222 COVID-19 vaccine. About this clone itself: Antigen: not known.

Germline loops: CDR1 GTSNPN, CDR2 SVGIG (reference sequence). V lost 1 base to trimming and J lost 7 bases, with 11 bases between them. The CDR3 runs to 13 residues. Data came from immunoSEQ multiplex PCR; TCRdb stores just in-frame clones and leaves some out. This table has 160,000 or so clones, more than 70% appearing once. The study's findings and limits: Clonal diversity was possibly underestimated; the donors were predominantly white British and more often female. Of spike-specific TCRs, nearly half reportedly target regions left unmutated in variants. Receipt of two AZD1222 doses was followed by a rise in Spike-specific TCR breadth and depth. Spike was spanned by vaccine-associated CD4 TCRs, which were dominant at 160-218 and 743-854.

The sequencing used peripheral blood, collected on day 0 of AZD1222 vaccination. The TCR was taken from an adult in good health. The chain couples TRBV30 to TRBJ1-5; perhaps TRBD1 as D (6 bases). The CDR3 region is CAWSGGLEQPQHF. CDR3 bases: TGTGCCTGGAGTGGGGGGCTGGAGCAGCCCCAGCATTTT.